This TCR beta chain was sequenced in a study of T-cell memory formation after mild COVID-19. Findings of the study overall: Several responding clones turned up in pre-infection memory, indicating that cross-reactive memory may have taken part.

TCRdb processed the 5' RACE reads anew with MiXCR; each CDR3 protein has one entry. Altogether 85,000 to 130,000 distinct CDR3 sequences are present, over 15% being singletons, with the ten largest covering 28%. This clonotype was found a few times. Its antigen is not known. The ends were cut back, 1 base at V and 2 bases at J, with 12 bases in the middle. CDR1 and CDR2 (germline): ENHRY, SYGVKD. This CDR3 region has 15 residues. The sequencing input was PBMCs or a T cell subset sorted from them (not recorded which). The V gene is TRBV10-3, the J gene TRBJ2-7; a possible D gene is TRBD1 (6 bases). The sequence was collected from an adult woman who had mild COVID-19 (a few samples of this study predate the infection). Cell type and time point are not known. The CDR3 region has the DNA TGTGCCATCAGTGAGTTTATGGCAGGGGCCTACGAGCAGTACTTC. It encodes CAISEFMAGAYEQYF.